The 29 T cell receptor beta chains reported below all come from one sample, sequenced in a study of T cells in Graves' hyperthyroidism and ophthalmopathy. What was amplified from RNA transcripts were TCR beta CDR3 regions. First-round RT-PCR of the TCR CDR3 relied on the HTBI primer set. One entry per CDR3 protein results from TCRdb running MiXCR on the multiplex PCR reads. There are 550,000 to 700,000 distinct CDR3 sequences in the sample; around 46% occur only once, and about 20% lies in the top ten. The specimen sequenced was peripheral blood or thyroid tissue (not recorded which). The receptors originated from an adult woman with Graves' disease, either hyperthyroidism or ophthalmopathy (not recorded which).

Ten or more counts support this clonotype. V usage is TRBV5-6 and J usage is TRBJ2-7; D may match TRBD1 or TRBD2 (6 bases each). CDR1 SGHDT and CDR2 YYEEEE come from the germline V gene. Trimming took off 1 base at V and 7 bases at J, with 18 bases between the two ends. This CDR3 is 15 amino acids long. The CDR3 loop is CASSLRGGRGGEQYF. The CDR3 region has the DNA TGTGCCAGCAGCTTGCGAGGGGGGAGAGGGGGAGAGCAGTACTTC.

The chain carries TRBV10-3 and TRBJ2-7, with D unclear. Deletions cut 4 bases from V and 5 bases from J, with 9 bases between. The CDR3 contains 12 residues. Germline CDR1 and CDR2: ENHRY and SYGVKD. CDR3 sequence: CAISVNTDEQYF. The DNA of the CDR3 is TGTGCCATCAGTGTTAATACGGACGAGCAGTACTTC.

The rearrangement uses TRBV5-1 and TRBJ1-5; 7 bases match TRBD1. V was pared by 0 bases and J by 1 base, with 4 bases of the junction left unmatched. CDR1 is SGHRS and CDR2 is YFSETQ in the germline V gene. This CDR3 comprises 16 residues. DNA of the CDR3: TGCGCCAGCAGCTTGGATGGACAGGCCAGCAATCAGCCCCAGCATTTT. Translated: CASSLDGQASNQPQHF. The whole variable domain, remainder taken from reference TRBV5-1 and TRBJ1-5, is KAGVTQTPRYLIKTRGQQVTLSCSPISGHRSVSWYQQTPGQGLQFLFEYFSETQRNKGNFPGRFSGRQFSNSRSEMNVSTLELGDSALYLCASSLDGQASNQPQHFGDGTRLSIL.

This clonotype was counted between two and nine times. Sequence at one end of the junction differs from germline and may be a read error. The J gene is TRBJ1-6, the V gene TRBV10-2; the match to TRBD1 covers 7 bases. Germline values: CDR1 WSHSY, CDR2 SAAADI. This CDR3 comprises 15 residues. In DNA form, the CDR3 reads TGTGCCAGCAGCCAAGACAGGGTGGGGAATTCACCCCTCCACTTT. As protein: CASSQDRVGNSPLHF.

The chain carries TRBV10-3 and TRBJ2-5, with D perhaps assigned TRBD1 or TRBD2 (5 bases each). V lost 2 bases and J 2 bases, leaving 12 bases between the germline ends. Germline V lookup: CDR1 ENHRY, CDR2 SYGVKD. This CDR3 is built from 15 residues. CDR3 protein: CAISEEGIDQETQYF. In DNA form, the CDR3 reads TGTGCCATCAGTGAGGAGGGGATAGATCAAGAGACCCAGTACTTC.

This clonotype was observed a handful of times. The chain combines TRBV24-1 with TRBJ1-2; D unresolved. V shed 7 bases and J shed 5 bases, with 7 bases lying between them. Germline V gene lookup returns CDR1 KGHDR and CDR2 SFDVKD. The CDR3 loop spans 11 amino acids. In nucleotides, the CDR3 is TGTGCCACCAGGGGCCTATATGGCTACACCTTC. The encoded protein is CATRGLYGYTF.

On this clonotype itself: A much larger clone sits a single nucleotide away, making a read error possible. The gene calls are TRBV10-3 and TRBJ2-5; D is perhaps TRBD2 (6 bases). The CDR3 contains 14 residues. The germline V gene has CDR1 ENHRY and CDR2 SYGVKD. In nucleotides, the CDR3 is TGTGCCATCAATGAGGAGGGGAGGCAAGAGACCCAGTACTTC. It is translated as CAINEEGRQETQYF.

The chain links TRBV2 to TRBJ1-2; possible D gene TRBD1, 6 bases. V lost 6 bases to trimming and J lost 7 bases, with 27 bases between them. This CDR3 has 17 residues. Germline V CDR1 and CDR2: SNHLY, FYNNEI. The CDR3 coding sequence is TGTGCCAGCAGGGCAACACTGGACAGAGTGGGATTCCGTGGCTACACCTTC. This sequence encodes CASRATLDRVGFRGYTF.

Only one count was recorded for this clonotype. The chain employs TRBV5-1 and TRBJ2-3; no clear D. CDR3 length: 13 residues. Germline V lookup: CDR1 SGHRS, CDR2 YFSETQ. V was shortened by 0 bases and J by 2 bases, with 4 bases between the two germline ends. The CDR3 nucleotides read TGCGCCAGCAGCTTGGAGCTCACAGATACGCAGTATTTT. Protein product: CASSLELTDTQYF.

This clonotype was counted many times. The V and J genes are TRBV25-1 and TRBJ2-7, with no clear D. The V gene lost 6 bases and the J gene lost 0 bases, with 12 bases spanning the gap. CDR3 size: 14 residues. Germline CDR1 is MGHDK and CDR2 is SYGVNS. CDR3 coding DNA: TGTGCCAGCAGAGACGGATTACACTCCTACGAGCAGTACTTC. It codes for CASRDGLHSYEQYF.

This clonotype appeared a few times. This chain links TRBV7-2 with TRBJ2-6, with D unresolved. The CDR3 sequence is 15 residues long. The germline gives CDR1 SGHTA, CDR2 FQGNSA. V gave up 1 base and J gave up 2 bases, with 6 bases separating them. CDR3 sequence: CASSLVATGANVLTF. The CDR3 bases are TGTGCCAGCAGCTTAGTAGCCACTGGGGCCAACGTCCTGACTTTC.

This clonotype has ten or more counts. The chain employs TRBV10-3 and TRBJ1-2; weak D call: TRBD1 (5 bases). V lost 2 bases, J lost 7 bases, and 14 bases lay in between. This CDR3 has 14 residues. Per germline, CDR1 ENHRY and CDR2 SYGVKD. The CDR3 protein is CAISEGTSGGGYTF. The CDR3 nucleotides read TGTGCCATCAGTGAGGGGACTTCTGGGGGTGGCTACACCTTC.

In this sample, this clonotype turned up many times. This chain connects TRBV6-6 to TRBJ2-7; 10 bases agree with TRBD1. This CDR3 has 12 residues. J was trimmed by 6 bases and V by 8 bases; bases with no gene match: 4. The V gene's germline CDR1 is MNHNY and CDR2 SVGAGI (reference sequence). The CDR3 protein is CASAGTGVEQYF. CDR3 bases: TGTGCCAGCGCCGGGACAGGGGTCGAGCAGTACTTC.

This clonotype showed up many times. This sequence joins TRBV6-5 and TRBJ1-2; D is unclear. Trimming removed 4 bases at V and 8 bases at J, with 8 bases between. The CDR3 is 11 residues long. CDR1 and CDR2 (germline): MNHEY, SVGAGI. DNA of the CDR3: TGTGCCAGCAGTTCGGGAAGCGGCTACACCTTC. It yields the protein CASSSGSGYTF.

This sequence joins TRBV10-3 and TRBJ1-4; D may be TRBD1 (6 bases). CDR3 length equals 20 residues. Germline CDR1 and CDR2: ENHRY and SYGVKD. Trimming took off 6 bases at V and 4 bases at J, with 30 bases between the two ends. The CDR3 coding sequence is TGTGCCATCAGCCAGGACAGCCCCGCGAGGTGGGGAGGGGGTAATGAAAAACTGTTTTTT. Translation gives CAISQDSPARWGGGNEKLFF.

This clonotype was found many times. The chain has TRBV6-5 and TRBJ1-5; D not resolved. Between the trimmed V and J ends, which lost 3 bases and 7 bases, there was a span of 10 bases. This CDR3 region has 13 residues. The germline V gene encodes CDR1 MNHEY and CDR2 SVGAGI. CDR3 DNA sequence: TGTGCCAGCAGTTATGGTCAGAGGCAGCCCCAGCATTTT. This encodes CASSYGQRQPQHF.

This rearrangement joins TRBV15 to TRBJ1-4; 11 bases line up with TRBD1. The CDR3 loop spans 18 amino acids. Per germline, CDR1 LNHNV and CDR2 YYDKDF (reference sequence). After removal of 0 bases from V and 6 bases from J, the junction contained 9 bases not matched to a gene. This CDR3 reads CATSREPSWTGGYEKLFF. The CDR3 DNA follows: TGTGCCACCAGCAGAGAACCGTCGTGGACAGGGGGCTATGAAAAACTGTTTTTT.

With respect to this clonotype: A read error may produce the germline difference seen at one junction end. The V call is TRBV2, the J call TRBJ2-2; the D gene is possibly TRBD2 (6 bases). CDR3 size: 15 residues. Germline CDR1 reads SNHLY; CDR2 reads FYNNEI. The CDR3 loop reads CASSEGAEGTGELFF. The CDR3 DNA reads TGTGCCAGCAGCGAAGGGGCGGAGGGAACCGGGGAGCTGTTTTTT.

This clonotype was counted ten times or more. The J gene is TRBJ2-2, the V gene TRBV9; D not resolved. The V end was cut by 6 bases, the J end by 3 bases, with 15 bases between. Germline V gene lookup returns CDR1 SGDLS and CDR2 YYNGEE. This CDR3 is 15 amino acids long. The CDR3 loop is CASTKKSGDTGELFF. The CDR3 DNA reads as TGTGCCAGCACCAAAAAAAGTGGGGACACCGGGGAGCTGTTTTTT.

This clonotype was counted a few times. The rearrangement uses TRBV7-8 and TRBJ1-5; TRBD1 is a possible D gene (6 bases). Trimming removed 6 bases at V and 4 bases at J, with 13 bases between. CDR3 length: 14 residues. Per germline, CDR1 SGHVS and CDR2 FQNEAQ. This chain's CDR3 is CASSRTVGNQPQHF. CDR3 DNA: TGTGCCAGCAGTCGGACAGTAGGGAATCAGCCCCAGCATTTT. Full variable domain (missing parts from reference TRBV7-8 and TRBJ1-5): GAGVSQSPRYKVAKRGQDVALRCDPISGHVSLFWYQQALGQGPEFLTYFQNEAQLDKSGLPSDRFFAERPEGSVSTLKIQRTQQEDSAVYLCASSRTVGNQPQHFGDGTRLSIL.

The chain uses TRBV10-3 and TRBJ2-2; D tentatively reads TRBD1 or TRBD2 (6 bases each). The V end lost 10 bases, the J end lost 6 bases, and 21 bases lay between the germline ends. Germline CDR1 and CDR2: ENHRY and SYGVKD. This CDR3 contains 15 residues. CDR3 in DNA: TGTGCCACTCAGGGGCAGTGGGGGGAAGCCGGGGAGCTGTTTTTT. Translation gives CATQGQWGEAGELFF.

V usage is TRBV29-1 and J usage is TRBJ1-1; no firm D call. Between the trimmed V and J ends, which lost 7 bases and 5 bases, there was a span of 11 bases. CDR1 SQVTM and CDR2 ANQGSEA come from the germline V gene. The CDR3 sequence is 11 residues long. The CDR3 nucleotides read TGCAGCGGAAACGCTGGGACTGAAGCTTTCTTT. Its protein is CSGNAGTEAFF. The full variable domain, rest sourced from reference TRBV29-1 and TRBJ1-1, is SAVISQKPSRDICQRGTSLTIQCQVDSQVTMMFWYRQQPGQSLTLIATANQGSEATYESGFVIDKFPISRPNLTFSTLTVSNMSPEDSSIYLCSGNAGTEAFFGQGTRLTVV.

The CDR3 DNA follows: TGTGCCACCAGCCCAAGGGGGGAAGGGACACCCCTCCACTTT. It translates to CATSPRGEGTPLHF. The chain joins TRBV15 to TRBJ1-6, with a possible D match to TRBD1 (6 bases). Germline values: CDR1 LNHNV, CDR2 YYDKDF (reference sequence). V was pared by 5 bases and J by 11 bases, with 16 bases between. CDR3 length: 14 amino acids.

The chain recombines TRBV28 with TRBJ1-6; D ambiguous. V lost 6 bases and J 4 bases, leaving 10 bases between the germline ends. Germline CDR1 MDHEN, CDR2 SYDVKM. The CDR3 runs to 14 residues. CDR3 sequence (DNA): TGTGCCAGCAGCAGTACCTTTTATAATTCACCCCTCCACTTT. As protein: CASSSTFYNSPLHF.

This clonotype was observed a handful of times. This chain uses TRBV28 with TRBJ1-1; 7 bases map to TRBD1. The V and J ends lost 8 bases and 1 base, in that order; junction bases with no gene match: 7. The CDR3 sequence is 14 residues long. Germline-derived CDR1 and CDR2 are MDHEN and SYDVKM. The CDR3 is CASANRGPNTEAFF. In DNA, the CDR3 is TGTGCCAGCGCCAACAGGGGCCCGAACACTGAAGCTTTCTTT.

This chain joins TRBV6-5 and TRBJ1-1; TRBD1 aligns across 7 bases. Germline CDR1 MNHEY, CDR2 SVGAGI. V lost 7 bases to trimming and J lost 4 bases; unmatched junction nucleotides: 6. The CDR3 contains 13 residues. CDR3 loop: CASIRTGITEAFF. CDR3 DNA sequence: TGTGCCAGCATCCGGACAGGAATCACTGAAGCTTTCTTT.

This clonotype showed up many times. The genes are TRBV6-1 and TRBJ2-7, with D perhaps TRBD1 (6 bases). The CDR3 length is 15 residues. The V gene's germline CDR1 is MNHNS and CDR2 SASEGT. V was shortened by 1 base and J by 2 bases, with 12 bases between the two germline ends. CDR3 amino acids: CASSEGAGETYEQYF. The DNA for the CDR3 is TGTGCCAGCAGTGAAGGAGCAGGGGAAACCTACGAGCAGTACTTC.

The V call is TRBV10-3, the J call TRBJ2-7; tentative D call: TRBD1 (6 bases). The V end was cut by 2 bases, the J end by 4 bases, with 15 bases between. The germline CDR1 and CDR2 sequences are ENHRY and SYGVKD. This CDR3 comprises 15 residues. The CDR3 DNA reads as TGTGCCATCAGTGAGGTCCGGACAGTACAATACGAGCAGTACTTC. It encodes CAISEVRTVQYEQYF.

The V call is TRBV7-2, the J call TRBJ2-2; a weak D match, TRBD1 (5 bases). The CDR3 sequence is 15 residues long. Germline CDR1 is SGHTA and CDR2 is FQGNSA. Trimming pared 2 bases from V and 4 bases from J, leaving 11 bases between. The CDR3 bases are TGTGCCAGCAGCTTACAGGGTTGGGGCACCGGGGAGCTGTTTTTT. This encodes CASSLQGWGTGELFF.